This TCR beta chain was identified during a study of cytomegalovirus exposure and HLA in healthy donors. Both 60 Vbeta primers and 13 Jbeta primers went into the PCR. Assay used: immunoSEQ multiplex PCR; TCRdb lists only in-frame clones, some missing. Recorded here are 110,000 to 150,000 clones; the top ten clones represent 0.9% to 1%. The study's findings and limits: A list of 164 TCR beta chains associated with cytomegalovirus was given.

From germline, CDR1 is SGHTA and CDR2 FQGTGA. Trimming cost V 2 bases and J 6 bases, with 8 bases left between them. This CDR3 has 14 amino acids. Notes on this clone: Its antigen is not known.

The J gene is TRBJ1-6, the V gene TRBV7-3; D possibly corresponds to TRBD1 (6 bases). This clonotype was obtained from a male donor in good health and CMV-seronegative. Sequenced sample: PBMCs. The chain's CDR3 is CASSLGTSNSPLHF. CDR3 nucleotides: TGTGCCAGCAGCTTAGGGACATCTAATTCACCCCTCCACTTT.